This T cell receptor beta chain emerged from a study of blood T cells in healthy people across ages (dated by TCRdb to about 2015). Background for the entire study: In model experiments, template switching captured about one uniquely barcoded TCR beta cDNA molecule for every two T cells. Using deep sequencing normalized with unique cDNA molecular identifiers, the study measured how TCR beta repertoire diversity changes with age. The donors were split into four age groups: young (average 16 years), middle-aged (39), aged (more than 60) and long-lived (approximately 89). Donors of different ages were randomly distributed across sequencing lanes to avoid experimental bias. Two additional independent replicas of 1 million unique cDNA reads from the same blood draw were analyzed for two donors (one aged 18 to 30 and one aged 80 or older). What the work shows at the level of the full study, not this receptor alone: As age increased, observed TCR beta diversity per million T cells dropped in a roughly linear way, and a significant reduction was already evident by age around 41. Because the CMV infection status of the donors was unknown, age-related changes in expanded clonotypes may potentially have been confounded. The long-lived group showed more naive CD4+ T cells, fewer expanded clones and increased TCR diversity than the aged group, suggesting age selection. A strong correlation was found between observed TCR beta diversity and the percentage of naive T cells measured by flow cytometry. Estimates of total diversity based on one million sequenced T cells were considered lower bounds and underestimates. Since profiling was done on bulk unsorted PBMCs, naive and antigen-experienced compartments could not be conclusively compared.

The protocol used for the library was 5' RACE. The sequencer was an Illumina HiSeq 2500. A second roughly 6 to 11 cycle PCR used a sample-barcoded 5' primer and a J-beta primer mix. Each TCR beta cDNA molecule received a unique molecular identifier from a template-switch 5' adaptor carrying 12 random nucleotides. Each sample yielded at least 3 million CDR3-containing paired-end reads. First-strand cDNA was synthesized from all RNA with the Mint cDNA synthesis kit, primed by a TRBC-specific oligonucleotide. Following uracil-DNA glycosylase treatment, a first 18-cycle PCR with universal primers M1SS and BC2_uni_R was performed on all cDNA. In the source study's methods: Each sample was normalized by randomly selecting 1 million high-quality reads, each carrying a distinct molecular identifier. Instead of being binned into consensus sequences, reads that shared molecular identifiers were thrown out. MiTCR, run with a Q25 quality threshold and the strictest error-elimination algorithm, handled CDR3 identification, clonotype clustering and error correction. A nonparametric unseen species model with Euler transformation was used to estimate a lower bound on total TCR beta diversity. The public reads were quality trimmed at Q25 with fastp and then assembled into clones with MiXCR by TCRdb, keeping productive beta chains. Entries are consolidated by CDR3 protein sequence, retaining the most common genes and DNA. TCRdb, not the original authors, processed these V and J calls. The sample includes approximately 850,000 distinct CDR3 sequences, with about 62% observed a single time. Of the sample, over 20% is held by the ten largest clones.

Systemically healthy Caucasian individuals from Russia, approximately 39 in total and aged roughly 6 to 90 years, were included as donors. Each donor gave ten milliliters of peripheral blood, collected into EDTA-treated Vacutainer tubes. Ficoll-Paque density-gradient centrifugation was used to isolate PBMCs, with at least 6 million obtained per sample. Total RNA, at least 6 micrograms per sample, was extracted from PBMCs with Trizol reagent. For every donor, flow cytometry on a PBMC aliquot measured the percentage of naive CD45RAhigh/CD27high T cells. As to this clonotype: Its antigen is unknown. No clone much larger than this one lies a single base away; base qualities are absent.

The germline V gene specifies MNHEY as CDR1 and SVGAGI as CDR2. Inclusive of the bounding cysteine and phenylalanine, the CDR3 is 13 residues long. Of all the DNA, just the CDR3 is kept, 39 bases in frame from base 1. For this chain, trimming is 4 bases at the V end and 9 bases at the J end, and the number of junction bases without a gene match is 4. The clonotype comes from a man aged 30-40 years in good health. The V and J genes are TRBV6-5 and TRBJ2-5; TRBD2 fits 11 bases in the junction. Sample: blood. The CDR3: CASSSLAGGPQYF. The DNA sequence reads TGTGCCAGCAGTTCCTTAGCGGGAGGGCCCCAGTACTTC.